The 7 T cell receptor beta chains presented below share a single source sample, sequenced in a study of preoperative IRX-2 immunotherapy in early breast cancer. As for treatment: preoperative locoregional IRX-2 cytokine immunotherapy. Clones were read by immunoSEQ multiplex PCR, and TCRdb kept only the in-frame ones, dropping some. The data show roughly 23,000 clones, with 75% to 90% seen just once and roughly 9% held by the top ten. The sample here was tumor tissue, taken after IRX-2 immunotherapy. Source of these receptors: a human donor with breast cancer.

The chain carries TRBV13 and TRBJ2-5, with no clear D. Per the germline V gene, CDR1 is PRHDT and CDR2 is FYEKMQ (reference sequence). The V end lost 2 bases, the J end lost 5 bases, and 3 bases lay between the germline ends. This CDR3 has 11 residues. CDR3 sequence (DNA): TGTGCCAGCAGCTTAACGGAGACCCAGTACTTC. Translation: CASSLTETQYF.

This clone was detected a few times. This chain uses TRBV4-1 with TRBJ1-6; 7 bases match TRBD1. Germline lookup yields CDR1 MGHRA and CDR2 YSYEKL. Trimming at V came to 0 bases and at J to 3 bases, leaving 5 bases not matched to a gene. The CDR3 runs to 17 residues. The CDR3 sequence is CASSQDAGQNYNSPLHF. CDR3 bases: TGCGCCAGCAGCCAAGATGCGGGACAGAACTATAATTCACCCCTCCACTTT.

The genes are TRBV11-2 and TRBJ2-2; D unclear. The CDR3 totals 13 residues. The ends were cut back, 7 bases at V and 3 bases at J, with 9 bases in the middle. From germline, CDR1 is SGHAT and CDR2 FQNNGV. The CDR3 sequence is CASTPTYTGELFF. The CDR3 DNA follows: TGTGCCAGCACGCCGACTTACACCGGGGAGCTGTTTTTT.

The V gene is TRBV2, the J gene TRBJ2-3; D gene uncertain. Looked up from germline, CDR1 is SNHLY and CDR2 is FYNNEI. CDR3 length: 12 residues. Trimming shortened V by 7 bases and J by 6 bases, and 11 bases separated the two germline ends. In DNA form, the CDR3 reads TGTGCCAGCACTGGTGTAGCCGATACGCAGTATTTT. Its translation is CASTGVADTQYF.

J is TRBJ2-5 and V is TRBV7-6, with 8 bases fitting TRBD1. V lost 3 bases to trimming and J lost 1 base; unmatched junction nucleotides: 7. CDR1 is SGHVS and CDR2 is FNYEAQ in the germline V gene. The CDR3 spans 16 residues. This chain's CDR3 is CASSFGTGTGQETQYF. The CDR3 nucleotides are TGTGCCAGCAGCTTTGGAACCGGGACAGGCCAAGAGACCCAGTACTTC. Complete variable domain (other parts from reference TRBV7-6 and TRBJ2-5): GAGVSQSPRYKVTKRGQDVALRCDPISGHVSLYWYRQALGQGPEFLTYFNYEAQQDKSGLPNDRFSAERPEGSISTLTIQRTEQRDSAMYRCASSFGTGTGQETQYFGPGTRLLVL.

V usage is TRBV10-2 and J usage is TRBJ2-1, with D unclear. The CDR3 runs to 13 residues. Trimming left V 4 bases short and J 13 bases short, with 17 bases between. The germline V gene has CDR1 WSHSY and CDR2 SAAADI. CDR3 amino acids: CASSVTSNSIQFF. CDR3 nucleotides: TGCGCCAGCAGTGTAACGTCTAATTCCATTCAGTTCTTC.

This clone was detected only a few times. V gene TRBV27 combines with J gene TRBJ2-7; the D is unclear. CDR1 and CDR2 from the germline V gene are MNHEY and SMNVEV (reference sequence). The CDR3 length is 11 residues. Trimming shortened V by 7 bases and J by 4 bases, and 8 bases separated the two germline ends. The CDR3 is CASMTGYEQYF. The CDR3 DNA reads TGTGCCAGCATGACGGGTTACGAGCAGTACTTC.